This T cell receptor (beta chain) stems from a study of control samples from healthy donors and cancer patients. TCRdb keeps only in-frame clones here, not all; method: immunoSEQ multiplex PCR. In the table there are roughly 90,000 clones, around 90% of which are singletons. Germline V gene sequence: CDR1 SGHRS, CDR2 YFSETQ. The CDR3 is 15 amino acids. V shed 0 bases and J 2 bases; nucleotides not matched to a gene: 4. Sequencing used PBMCs. The V and J genes are TRBV5-1 and TRBJ2-5; 7 bases map to TRBD1. This clonotype originated in a woman between 45 and 60 years old with colorectal cancer. The CDR3 spells CASSLGQGVQETQYF. CDR3 nucleotides: TGCGCCAGCAGCTTGGGCCAGGGGGTGCAAGAGACCCAGTACTTC. Based on the CDR3 plus reference TRBV5-1 and TRBJ2-5, the full variable domain is KAGVTQTPRYLIKTRGQQVTLSCSPISGHRSVSWYQQTPGQGLQFLFEYFSETQRNKGNFPGRFSGRQFSNSRSEMNVSTLELGDSALYLCASSLGQGVQETQYFGPGTRLLVL.